This T cell receptor (beta chain) was obtained from a study of cytomegalovirus exposure and HLA in healthy donors. Study in general: Early released data had around 79 million unique TCRs, all coming from HLA-typed donors. Broader study findings: Reportedly, diagnosis of cytomegalovirus status by the classifier showed high specificity and sensitivity.

About this clone: What it recognizes is unknown.

Germline lookup yields CDR1 SQVTM and CDR2 ANQGSEA. There are 15 residues in the CDR3. Trimming pared 3 bases from V and 5 bases from J, leaving 17 bases between. Amplification used 60 Vbeta primers and 13 Jbeta primers. Profiling relied on immunoSEQ multiplex PCR, and the TCRdb table lists in-frame clones only, not all of them. This specimen shows under 200,000 clones; the ten leading clones hold under 2.5%. The sequence was collected from a man aged 25 to 45 in good health and CMV-seronegative. This chain joins TRBV29-1 and TRBJ2-1; possible D gene TRBD1, 5 bases. Material for sequencing was PBMCs. Written as DNA, the CDR3 is TGCAGCGTTGATGGTTGGGTGACGGACAACAATGAGCAGTTCTTC. Encoded protein: CSVDGWVTDNNEQFF.